This T cell receptor beta chain comes out of a study of response to subunit inactivated influenza vaccine. The CDR3 extends over 17 amino acids. Trimming took 3 bases from V and 3 from J; bases not matched to a gene: 10. CDR1 and CDR2 from the germline V gene are SGHRS and YFSETQ. Points from the study as a whole: It was suggested by the authors that few new T cells are recruited by each seasonal influenza vaccination.

As regards this clonotype: Its antigen is unidentified.

In TCRdb, the RT-PCR reads were re-called with MiXCR into one record per CDR3 protein. The data show around 530,000 distinct CDR3 sequences, roughly 10% seen once. The genes are TRBV5-1 and TRBJ2-1, with TRBD1 matching over 9 bases. The sequencing used PBMCs from blood, collected on the day of vaccination. This TCR derives from a man in his fifties or sixties who received an inactivated influenza vaccine. CDR3 nucleotide sequence: TGCGCCAGCAGCTCTGGGACCGGGACAGGGATCTACAATGAGCAGTTCTTC. It encodes CASSSGTGTGIYNEQFF.